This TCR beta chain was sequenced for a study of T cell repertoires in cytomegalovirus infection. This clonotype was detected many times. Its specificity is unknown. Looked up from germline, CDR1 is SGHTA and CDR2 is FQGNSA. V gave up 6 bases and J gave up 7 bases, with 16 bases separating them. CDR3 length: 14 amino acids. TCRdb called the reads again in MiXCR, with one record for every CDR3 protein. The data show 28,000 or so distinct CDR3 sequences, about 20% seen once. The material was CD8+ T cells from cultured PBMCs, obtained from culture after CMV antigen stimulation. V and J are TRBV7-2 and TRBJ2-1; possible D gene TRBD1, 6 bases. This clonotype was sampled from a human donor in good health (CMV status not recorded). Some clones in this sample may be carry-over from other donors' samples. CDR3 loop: CASRLGGQLNEQFF. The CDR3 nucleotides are TGTGCCAGCAGGCTAGGGGGTCAGTTAAATGAGCAGTTCTTC.